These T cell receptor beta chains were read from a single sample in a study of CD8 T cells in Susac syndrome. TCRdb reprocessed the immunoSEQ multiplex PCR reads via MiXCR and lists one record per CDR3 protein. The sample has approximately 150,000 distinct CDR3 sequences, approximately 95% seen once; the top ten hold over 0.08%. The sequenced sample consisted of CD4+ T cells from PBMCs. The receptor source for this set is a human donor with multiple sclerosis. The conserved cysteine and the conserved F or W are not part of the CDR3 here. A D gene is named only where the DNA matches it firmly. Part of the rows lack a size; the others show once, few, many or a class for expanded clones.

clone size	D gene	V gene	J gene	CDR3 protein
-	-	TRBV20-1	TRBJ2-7	SAKSGRVITYEQY
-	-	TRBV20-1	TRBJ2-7	SASAGPPGRSYEQY
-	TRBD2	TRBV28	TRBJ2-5	ASSPLAGARETQY
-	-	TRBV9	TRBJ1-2	ASSVAPDSANYGYT
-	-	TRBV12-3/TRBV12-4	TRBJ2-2	ASSPRRPNTGELF
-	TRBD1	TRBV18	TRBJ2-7	ASSPTGGSGYEQY
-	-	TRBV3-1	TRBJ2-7	ASSQGAVMYRGYEQY
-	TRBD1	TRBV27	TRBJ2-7	ASRRTGTGEYEQY
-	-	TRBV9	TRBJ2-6	ASSLSGGWANVLT
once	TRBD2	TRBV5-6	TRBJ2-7	ASSLIRTSVYEQY
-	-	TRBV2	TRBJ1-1	ASKQEQNTEAF
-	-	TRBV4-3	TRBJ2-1	ASSKGPADGEQF
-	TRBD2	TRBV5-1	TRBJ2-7	ASSILGGSPYEQY
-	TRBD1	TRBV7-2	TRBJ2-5	ASGQGSYETQY
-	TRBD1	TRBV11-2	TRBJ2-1	ASSLVNRDSEQF
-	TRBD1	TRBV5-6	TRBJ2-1	ASLGQGKDEQF
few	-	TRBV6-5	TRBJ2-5	ASSFQGQETQY
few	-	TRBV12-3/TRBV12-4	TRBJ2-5	ASSLLAGLETQY
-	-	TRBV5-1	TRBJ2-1	ASREGQLNEQF
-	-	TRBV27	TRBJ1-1	ASSLARGTEAF
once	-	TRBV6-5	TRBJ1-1	ASSFMTTRGTEAF